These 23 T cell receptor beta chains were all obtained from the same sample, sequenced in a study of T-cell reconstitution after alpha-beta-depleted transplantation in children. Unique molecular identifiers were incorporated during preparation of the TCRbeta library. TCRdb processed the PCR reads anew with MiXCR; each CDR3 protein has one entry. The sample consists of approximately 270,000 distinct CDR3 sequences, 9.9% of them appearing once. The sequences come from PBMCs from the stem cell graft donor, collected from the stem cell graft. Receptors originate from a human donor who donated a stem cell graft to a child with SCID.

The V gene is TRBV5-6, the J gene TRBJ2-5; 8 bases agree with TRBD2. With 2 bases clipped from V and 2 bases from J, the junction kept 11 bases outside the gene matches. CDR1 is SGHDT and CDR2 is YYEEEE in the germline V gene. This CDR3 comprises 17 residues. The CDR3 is CASSFSFPRGVQETQYF. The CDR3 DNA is TGTGCCAGCAGCTTCTCCTTTCCGCGGGGGGTGCAAGAGACCCAGTACTTC.

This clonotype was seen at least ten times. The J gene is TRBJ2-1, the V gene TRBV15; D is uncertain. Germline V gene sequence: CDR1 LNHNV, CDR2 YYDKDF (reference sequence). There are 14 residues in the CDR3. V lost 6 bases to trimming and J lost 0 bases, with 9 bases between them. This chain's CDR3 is CATRVGNSYNEQFF. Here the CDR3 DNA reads TGTGCCACCAGAGTTGGAAACTCCTACAATGAGCAGTTCTTC.

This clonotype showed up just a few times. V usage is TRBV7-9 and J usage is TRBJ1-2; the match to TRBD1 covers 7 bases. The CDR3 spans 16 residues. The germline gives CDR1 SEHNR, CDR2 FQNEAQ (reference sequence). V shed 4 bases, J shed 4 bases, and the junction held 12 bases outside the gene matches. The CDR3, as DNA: TGTGCCAGCAGCTCGGGGCCACAGGGGTTAGCCTATGGCTACACCTTC. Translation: CASSSGPQGLAYGYTF.

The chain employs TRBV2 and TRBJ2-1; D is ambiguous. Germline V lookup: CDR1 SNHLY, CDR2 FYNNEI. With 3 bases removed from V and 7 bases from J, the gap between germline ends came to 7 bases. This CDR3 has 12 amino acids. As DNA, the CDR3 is TGTGCCAGCAGTGATAATAGGAATGAGCAGTTCTTC. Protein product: CASSDNRNEQFF.

CDR3 sequence reads: CASSLAGYNYEQYF. CDR3 DNA sequence: TGTGCCAGCAGTTTGGCAGGGTATAACTACGAGCAGTACTTC. V gene TRBV12-3 or TRBV12-4 combines with J gene TRBJ2-7; D might be TRBD1 (5 bases). The CDR3 covers 14 residues. With 3 bases removed from V and 3 bases from J, the gap between germline ends came to 12 bases.

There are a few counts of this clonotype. This CDR3 is CASSPGGTVSTDTQYF. The DNA of the CDR3 is TGTGCCAGCAGCCCTGGAGGGACAGTGAGCACAGATACGCAGTATTTT. The V call is TRBV14, the J call TRBJ2-3, with a possible D match to TRBD1 (7 bases). The CDR3 runs to 16 residues. Germline values: CDR1 SGHDN, CDR2 FVKESK. Between the trimmed V and J ends, which lost 4 bases and 0 bases, there was a span of 14 bases.

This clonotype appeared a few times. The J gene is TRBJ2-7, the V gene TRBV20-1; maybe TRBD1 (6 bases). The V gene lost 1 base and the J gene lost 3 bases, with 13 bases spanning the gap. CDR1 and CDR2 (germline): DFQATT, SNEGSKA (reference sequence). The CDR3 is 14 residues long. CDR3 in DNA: TGCAGTGCTAGAGCGGGACACGCAATCTACGAGCAGTACTTC. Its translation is CSARAGHAIYEQYF.

CDR3 nucleotide sequence: TGCAGCGTTCCGGGGGGCCCAGGGAATGAGCAGTTCTTC. Protein sequence: CSVPGGPGNEQFF. The chain carries TRBV29-1 and TRBJ2-1; D possibly corresponds to TRBD2 (7 bases). Per germline, CDR1 SQVTM and CDR2 ANQGSEA. CDR3 length: 13 residues. Deletions cut 5 bases from V and 7 bases from J, with 15 bases between.

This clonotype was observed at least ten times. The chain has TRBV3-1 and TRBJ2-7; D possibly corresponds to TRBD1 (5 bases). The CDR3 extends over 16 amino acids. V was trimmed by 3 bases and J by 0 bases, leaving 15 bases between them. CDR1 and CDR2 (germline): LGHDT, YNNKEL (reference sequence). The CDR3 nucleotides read TGTGCCAGCAGCCATTACAGGACGGTGATCTCCTACGAGCAGTACTTC. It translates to CASSHYRTVISYEQYF.

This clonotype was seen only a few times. The CDR3 bases are TGCGCCAGCAGCTTGGCTGGCCAGGGGGTCACCGGGGAGCTGTTTTTT. Encoded protein: CASSLAGQGVTGELFF. V usage is TRBV5-1 and J usage is TRBJ2-2; 7 bases map to TRBD1. The trim removed 0 bases at V and 4 bases at J, leaving 6 bases unmatched. Per the germline V gene, CDR1 is SGHRS and CDR2 is YFSETQ. The CDR3 is 16 residues long.

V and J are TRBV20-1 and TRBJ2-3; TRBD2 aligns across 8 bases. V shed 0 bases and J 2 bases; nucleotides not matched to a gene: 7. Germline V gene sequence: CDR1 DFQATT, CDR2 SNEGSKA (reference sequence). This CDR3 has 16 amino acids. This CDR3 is CSAREGSGGITDTQYF. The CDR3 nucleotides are TGCAGTGCTAGAGAAGGAAGCGGGGGAATCACAGATACGCAGTATTTT.

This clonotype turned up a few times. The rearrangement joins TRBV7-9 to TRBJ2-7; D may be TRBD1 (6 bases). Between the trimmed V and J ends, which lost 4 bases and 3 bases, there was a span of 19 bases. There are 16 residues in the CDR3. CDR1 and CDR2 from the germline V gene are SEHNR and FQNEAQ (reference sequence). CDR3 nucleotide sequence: TGTGCCAGCAGCTCCGGCCCTACGGGGACAAACTACGAGCAGTACTTC. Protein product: CASSSGPTGTNYEQYF.

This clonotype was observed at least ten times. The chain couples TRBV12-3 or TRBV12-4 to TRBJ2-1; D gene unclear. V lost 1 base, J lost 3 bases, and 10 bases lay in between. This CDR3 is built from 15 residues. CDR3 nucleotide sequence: TGTGCCAGCAGTTTAGAAGTGGGAAGCTACAATGAGCAGTTCTTC. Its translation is CASSLEVGSYNEQFF.

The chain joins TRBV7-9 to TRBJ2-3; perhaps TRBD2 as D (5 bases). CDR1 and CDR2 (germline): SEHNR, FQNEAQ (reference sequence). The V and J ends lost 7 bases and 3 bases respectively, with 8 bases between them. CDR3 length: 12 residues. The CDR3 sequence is CASTRGTDTQYF. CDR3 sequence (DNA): TGTGCCAGCACCCGAGGGACAGATACGCAGTATTTT.

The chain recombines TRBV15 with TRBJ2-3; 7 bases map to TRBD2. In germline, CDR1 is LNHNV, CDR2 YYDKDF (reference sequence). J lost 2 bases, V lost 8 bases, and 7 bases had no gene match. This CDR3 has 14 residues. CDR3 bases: TGTGCCACCCTTATCGGGGGGTCCACAGATACGCAGTATTTT. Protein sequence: CATLIGGSTDTQYF.

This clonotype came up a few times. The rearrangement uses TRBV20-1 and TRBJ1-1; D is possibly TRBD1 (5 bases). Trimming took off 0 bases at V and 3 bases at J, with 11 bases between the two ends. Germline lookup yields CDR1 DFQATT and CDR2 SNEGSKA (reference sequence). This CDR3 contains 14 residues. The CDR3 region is CSARDTGRDTEAFF. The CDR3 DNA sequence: TGCAGTGCTAGAGATACAGGCAGGGACACTGAAGCTTTCTTT.

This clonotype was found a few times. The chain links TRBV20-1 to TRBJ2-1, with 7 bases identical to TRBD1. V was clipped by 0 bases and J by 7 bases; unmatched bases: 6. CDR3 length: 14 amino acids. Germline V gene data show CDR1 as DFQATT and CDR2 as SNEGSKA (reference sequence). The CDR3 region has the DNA TGCAGTGCTAGAGACACGTTGACAGGGAATGAGCAGTTCTTC. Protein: CSARDTLTGNEQFF.

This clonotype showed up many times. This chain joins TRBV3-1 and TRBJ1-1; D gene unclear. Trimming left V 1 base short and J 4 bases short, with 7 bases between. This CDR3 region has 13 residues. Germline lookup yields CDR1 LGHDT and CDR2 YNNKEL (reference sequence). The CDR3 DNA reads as TGTGCCAGCAGCCAAGCTTCGGCCACTGAAGCTTTCTTT. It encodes CASSQASATEAFF.

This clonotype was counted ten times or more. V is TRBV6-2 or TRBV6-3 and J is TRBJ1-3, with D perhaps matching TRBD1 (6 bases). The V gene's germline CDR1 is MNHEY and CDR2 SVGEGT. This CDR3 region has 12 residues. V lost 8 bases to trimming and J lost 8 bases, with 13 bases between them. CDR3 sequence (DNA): TGTGCCAGCTTTGACAGGATGGACACCATATATTTT. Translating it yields CASFDRMDTIYF.

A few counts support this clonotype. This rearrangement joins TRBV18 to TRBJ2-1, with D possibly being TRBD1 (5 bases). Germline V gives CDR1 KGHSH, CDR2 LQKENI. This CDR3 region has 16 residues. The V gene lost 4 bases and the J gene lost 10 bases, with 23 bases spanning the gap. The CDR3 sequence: CASSLTDITGPNEQFF. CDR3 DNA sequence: TGTGCCAGCTCACTAACAGATATAACAGGCCCCAACGAGCAGTTCTTC.

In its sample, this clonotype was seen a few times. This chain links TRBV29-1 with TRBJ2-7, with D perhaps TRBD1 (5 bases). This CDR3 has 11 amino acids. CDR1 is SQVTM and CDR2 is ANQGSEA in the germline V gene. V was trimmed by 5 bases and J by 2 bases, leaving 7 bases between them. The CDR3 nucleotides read TGCAGCGTTTCGGACACCTACGAGCAGTACTTC. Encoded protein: CSVSDTYEQYF.

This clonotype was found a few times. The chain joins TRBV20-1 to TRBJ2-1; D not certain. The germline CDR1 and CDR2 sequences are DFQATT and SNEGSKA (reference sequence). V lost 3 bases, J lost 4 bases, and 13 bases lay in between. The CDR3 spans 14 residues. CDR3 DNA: TGCAGTGCTAGGTTCGGGTTCCCGTACAATGAGCAGTTCTTC. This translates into CSARFGFPYNEQFF.

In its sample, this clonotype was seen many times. In DNA form, the CDR3 reads TGTGCCAGCAGTACCGCGAGGGACGGGAACAATGAGCAGTTCTTC. It is translated as CASSTARDGNNEQFF. J is TRBJ2-1 and V is TRBV6-2 or TRBV6-3; perhaps D is TRBD1 or TRBD2 (5 bases each). The V gene lost 5 bases and the J gene lost 5 bases, with 16 bases spanning the gap. Germline assignment: CDR1 MNHEY and CDR2 SVGEGT. The CDR3 sequence is 15 residues long.